The 32 T cell receptor beta chains in this list originate from one sample, sequenced in a study of T cells in Graves' hyperthyroidism and ophthalmopathy. It was RNA transcripts that yielded the amplified TCR beta CDR3 regions. In the first-round RT-PCR of the TCR CDR3, the HTBI primer set was used. In TCRdb, the multiplex PCR reads were re-called with MiXCR into one record per CDR3 protein. The sample has 340,000 or so distinct CDR3 sequences; about 20% are singletons. Sequencing was done on a sample of blood. These receptors all come from a woman between 50 and 59 years old with Graves' hyperthyroidism.

This clonotype was counted between two and nine times. A read error may explain this, as a much larger clone is one base away. V and J are TRBV28 and TRBJ2-7, with D possibly being TRBD2 (7 bases). Germline CDR1 is MDHEN and CDR2 is SYDVKM. Trimming took off 5 bases at V and 6 bases at J, with 14 bases between the two ends. The CDR3 contains 13 residues. CDR3 in DNA: TGTGCCAGCAGTCCAGGGGAGGGTCGCGAGCAGTACTTC. Translation gives CASSPGEGREQYF.

This rearrangement joins TRBV6-5 to TRBJ1-1; TRBD1 matches 8 bases. The length of the CDR3 is 13 residues. In germline, CDR1 is MNHEY, CDR2 SVGAGI. V shed 4 bases and J 7 bases; nucleotides not matched to a gene: 5. CDR3 protein: CASSSWDRSEAFF. The CDR3 nucleotides are TGTGCCAGCAGTTCCTGGGACAGGAGTGAAGCTTTCTTT.

This clonotype was seen many times. The V and J genes are TRBV28 and TRBJ1-1; weak D call: TRBD1 (6 bases). The ends were cut back, 4 bases at V and 1 base at J, with 16 bases in the middle. The CDR3 runs to 16 residues. Germline CDR1 and CDR2: MDHEN and SYDVKM. CDR3: CASSSGDILGNTEAFF. The CDR3 region has the DNA TGTGCCAGCAGTTCCGGGGACATCCTGGGGAACACTGAAGCTTTCTTT.

The chain recombines TRBV6-5 with TRBJ1-1; D is unresolved. The length of the CDR3 is 14 residues. CDR1 MNHEY and CDR2 SVGAGI come from the germline V gene. The V and J ends lost 6 bases and 11 bases respectively, with 22 bases between them. In DNA form, the CDR3 reads TGTGCCAGCAGATTGAGTGGAGGGAGGAAGGATGCTTTCTTT. Translated: CASRLSGGRKDAFF.

The chain is built from TRBV4-2 and TRBJ2-1, with 11 bases identical to TRBD2. Germline V gene lookup returns CDR1 LGHNA and CDR2 YNFKEQ. The CDR3 is 15 amino acids. Trimming cost V 3 bases and J 5 bases; bases outside gene matches: 3. The CDR3 loop is CASSHTSGGDNEQFF. The CDR3 coding sequence is TGTGCCAGCAGCCACACTAGCGGGGGAGACAATGAGCAGTTCTTC.

This clonotype was counted at least ten times. This chain uses TRBV20-1 with TRBJ2-7; D is unresolved. Trimming shortened V by 5 bases and J by 5 bases, and 16 bases separated the two germline ends. This CDR3 is built from 13 residues. Germline CDR1 reads DFQATT; CDR2 reads SNEGSKA (reference sequence). The CDR3 region has the DNA TGCAGTGCTGCCGGCCGCCTAGACAACGAGCAGTACTTC. It specifies CSAAGRLDNEQYF.

This clonotype showed up just a few times. The V gene is TRBV7-9, the J gene TRBJ1-2; 7 bases are shared with TRBD1. J lost 5 bases, V lost 1 base, and 7 bases had no gene match. Germline V gene lookup returns CDR1 SEHNR and CDR2 FQNEAQ (reference sequence). The CDR3 is 15 residues long. As DNA, the CDR3 is TGTGCCAGCAGCTTAGTGGGGGGACAGCTTTATGGCTACACCTTC. It is translated as CASSLVGGQLYGYTF.

The table lists this clonotype with many counts. This chain joins TRBV5-1 and TRBJ2-1, with 14 bases aligning to TRBD2. Trimming at V came to 3 bases and at J to 1 base, leaving 12 bases not matched to a gene. CDR1 is SGHRS, CDR2 YFSETQ, per germline. The CDR3 consists of 20 residues. The CDR3 sequence is CASSSYSGTSGSGSYNEQFF. Here the CDR3 DNA reads TGCGCCAGCAGCTCCTATTCCGGGACTAGCGGGAGCGGGTCCTACAATGAGCAGTTCTTC.

V gene TRBV29-1 combines with J gene TRBJ2-7, with D uncertain. The CDR3 spans 13 residues. V was clipped by 6 bases and J by 2 bases, with 14 bases between them. Per the germline V gene, CDR1 is SQVTM and CDR2 is ANQGSEA. The CDR3, as DNA: TGCAGCGTCACATGGGCGGATACCTACGAGCAGTACTTC. Its protein is CSVTWADTYEQYF.

This chain uses TRBV11-2 with TRBJ1-1, with D perhaps matching TRBD1 (6 bases). Germline assignment: CDR1 SGHAT and CDR2 FQNNGV. V was clipped by 2 bases and J by 7 bases, with 11 bases between them. The length of the CDR3 is 13 residues. For the CDR3, the DNA is TGTGCCAGCAGCTTAACCGGGACAAGTGAAGCTTTCTTT. Translated, it gives CASSLTGTSEAFF.

The table lists this clonotype with many counts. The rearrangement uses TRBV7-2 and TRBJ2-3; no clear D. The CDR3 has 12 amino acids. The V end was cut by 2 bases, the J end by 8 bases, with 8 bases between. Looked up from germline, CDR1 is SGHTA and CDR2 is FQGNSA. The CDR3 is CASSLSGRTQYF. DNA for the CDR3: TGTGCCAGCAGCTTATCCGGTCGTACGCAGTATTTT.

This clonotype has at least ten counts. The genes are TRBV20-1 and TRBJ2-5; D may be TRBD1 (6 bases). CDR1 DFQATT and CDR2 SNEGSKA come from the germline V gene (reference sequence). Deletions cut 3 bases from V and 2 bases from J, with 7 bases between. This CDR3 region has 12 residues. The CDR3 sequence is CSARRGQETQYF. The CDR3 DNA reads as TGCAGTGCTAGGAGGGGGCAAGAGACCCAGTACTTC.

This clonotype showed up just once. A much larger clone lies one base from this, so it may be a read error. CDR3 sequence (DNA): TGCAGTGCTAGCACCTTCGGGACAGATACGCAGTATTTT. Protein product: CSASTFGTDTQYF. The J gene is TRBJ2-3, the V gene TRBV20-1; no firm D call. Per germline, CDR1 DFQATT and CDR2 SNEGSKA (reference sequence). Trimming removed 3 bases from V and 3 bases from J, with 10 bases in between. This CDR3 spans 13 amino acids.

This chain joins TRBV29-1 and TRBJ2-7; the D is unclear. Deletions cut 5 bases from V and 5 bases from J, with 13 bases between. Germline-derived CDR1 and CDR2 are SQVTM and ANQGSEA. CDR3 size: 12 residues. For the CDR3, the DNA is TGCAGCGTTCACGGGTTTAACAACGAGCAGTACTTC. Translating it yields CSVHGFNNEQYF.

The chain couples TRBV7-9 to TRBJ1-6; no definite D call. CDR1 is SEHNR and CDR2 is FQNEAQ in the germline V gene (reference sequence). The CDR3 spans 12 residues. Trimming stripped 1 base from V and 9 bases from J, with 4 bases between. CDR3 DNA: TGTGCCAGCAGCTTAGTCGGTTCACCCCTCCACTTT. Its translation is CASSLVGSPLHF.

In its sample, this clonotype was seen a few times. This chain joins TRBV2 and TRBJ1-1; possibly TRBD1 for D (6 bases). Trimming pared 6 bases from V and 1 base from J, leaving 6 bases between. CDR1 and CDR2 from the germline V gene are SNHLY and FYNNEI. The CDR3 length is 12 residues. CDR3 sequence (DNA): TGTGCCAGCAGGGGACAGAACACTGAAGCTTTCTTT. It encodes CASRGQNTEAFF. Full variable domain (missing parts from reference TRBV2 and TRBJ1-1): EPEVTQTPSHQVTQMGQEVILRCVPISNHLYFYWYRQILGQKVEFLVSFYNNEISEKSEIFDDQFSVERPDGSNFTLKIRSTKLEDSAMYFCASRGQNTEAFFGQGTRLTVV.

This clonotype occurred many times. The chain recombines TRBV18 with TRBJ1-1; 7 nucleotides agree with TRBD1. The germline V gene has CDR1 KGHSH and CDR2 LQKENI. The CDR3 runs to 16 residues. The ends lost 2 bases at V and 7 bases at J; junction bases unmatched: 13. CDR3 DNA sequence: TGTGCCAGCTCACCAACGGGACAGCGGGCCGGCGGTGAAGCTTTCTTT. Amino acid sequence: CASSPTGQRAGGEAFF.

In its sample, this clonotype was seen a few times. The rearrangement joins TRBV30 to TRBJ1-2, with no clear D. V dropped 0 bases and J dropped 14 bases, with 19 bases sitting between them. This CDR3 contains 13 residues. Germline CDR1 is GTSNPN and CDR2 is SVGIG (reference sequence). CDR3 protein: CAWSVSSVPPGTF. The CDR3 coding sequence is TGTGCCTGGAGTGTTTCAAGCGTCCCTCCGGGGACCTTC.

This clonotype was found a few times. The V gene is TRBV20-1, the J gene TRBJ2-2; D perhaps matches TRBD2 (6 bases). There are 15 residues in the CDR3. Trimming stripped 6 bases from V and 5 bases from J, with 19 bases between. CDR1 DFQATT and CDR2 SNEGSKA come from the germline V gene (reference sequence). CDR3 sequence reads: CSACEREGRTGELFF. CDR3 coding DNA: TGCAGTGCATGCGAGAGGGAAGGGAGGACCGGGGAGCTGTTTTTT.

This clonotype was detected many times. V gene TRBV6-2 or TRBV6-3 combines with J gene TRBJ2-3; TRBD2 is a possible D gene (7 bases). Trimming left V 2 bases short and J 4 bases short, with 10 bases between. The CDR3 spans 14 residues. The germline gives CDR1 MNHEY, CDR2 SVGEGT. CDR3 residues: CASSYGGASDTQYF. CDR3 sequence (DNA): TGTGCCAGCAGTTACGGGGGGGCCTCAGATACGCAGTATTTT.

J is TRBJ2-3 and V is TRBV7-9; D unresolved. Per germline, CDR1 SEHNR and CDR2 FQNEAQ (reference sequence). V shed 4 bases and J shed 2 bases, with 16 bases lying between them. The CDR3 is made up of 16 amino acids. This CDR3 is CASSSGVISYTDTQYF. The CDR3 DNA reads as TGTGCCAGCAGCTCGGGCGTCATTAGTTACACAGATACGCAGTATTTT.

This clonotype has at least ten counts. This chain joins TRBV18 and TRBJ2-5; 8 bases agree with TRBD1. The CDR3 totals 17 residues. Trimming took 3 bases from V and 3 from J; bases not matched to a gene: 12. Germline lookup yields CDR1 KGHSH and CDR2 LQKENI. The CDR3 region has the DNA TGTGCCAGCTCACCCTCTCCCGGGACAGGTAAAGAAGAGACCCAGTACTTC. Protein sequence: CASSPSPGTGKEETQYF.

This clonotype was counted many times. The genes are TRBV11-2 and TRBJ2-1; 10 bases are a match to TRBD2. Germline lookup yields CDR1 SGHAT and CDR2 FQNNGV. The length of the CDR3 is 15 residues. J lost 5 bases, V lost 4 bases, and 5 bases had no gene match. CDR3 in amino acids: CASSSLAGAHNEQFF. Written as DNA, the CDR3 is TGTGCCAGCAGCTCGCTAGCGGGAGCGCACAATGAGCAGTTCTTC.

This clonotype was seen a handful of times. The J gene is TRBJ2-5, the V gene TRBV20-1, with D unclear. V was cut by 2 bases and J by 3 bases, with 7 bases left in between. Looked up from germline, CDR1 is DFQATT and CDR2 is SNEGSKA (reference sequence). The CDR3 covers 12 residues. The CDR3 loop is CSARMAEETQYF. The DNA of the CDR3 is TGCAGTGCTAGAATGGCGGAAGAGACCCAGTACTTC.

This clonotype was seen many times. The CDR3 DNA reads as TGTGCCAGCAGCTTGGGGGAGAGATGGGCAGATACGCAGTATTTT. Residues: CASSLGERWADTQYF. J is TRBJ2-3 and V is TRBV5-8, with D maybe TRBD2 (5 bases). V shed 0 bases and J shed 4 bases, with 12 bases lying between them. CDR1 and CDR2 from the germline V gene are SGHTS and YDEGEE. CDR3 length: 15 amino acids.

In this sample, this clonotype turned up a few times. This chain joins TRBV6-1 and TRBJ2-2, with TRBD1 identical over 9 bases. The CDR3 is made up of 16 amino acids. The germline V gene has CDR1 MNHNS and CDR2 SASEGT. V lost 5 bases and J lost 7; bases outside the gene matches: 11. The CDR3 DNA reads TGTGCCAGCAGTCAGGGGGGGGACAGGGAGAGCGGGGAGCTGTTTTTT. Translated: CASSQGGDRESGELFF.

This clonotype showed up just a few times. The V gene is TRBV20-1, the J gene TRBJ1-5; tentatively, D is TRBD1 (5 bases). From germline, CDR1 is DFQATT and CDR2 SNEGSKA (reference sequence). CDR3 length: 16 residues. V shed 5 bases and J shed 0 bases, with 17 bases lying between them. The CDR3: CSAPPPTGYSNQPQHF. DNA for the CDR3: TGCAGTGCTCCCCCGCCAACAGGATATAGCAATCAGCCCCAGCATTTT.

The chain is built from TRBV13 and TRBJ2-5; TRBD2 might be the D (6 bases). Germline V CDR1 and CDR2: PRHDT, FYEKMQ (reference sequence). This CDR3 region has 17 residues. V was pared by 10 bases and J by 1 base, with 25 bases between. The CDR3 spells CAISERFGAGFQETQYF. In DNA, the CDR3 is TGTGCCATCAGTGAGCGTTTCGGGGCGGGGTTCCAAGAGACCCAGTACTTC.

The chain links TRBV12-3 or TRBV12-4 to TRBJ1-2; D is unresolved. The CDR3 is 13 amino acids. The ends were cut back, 5 bases at V and 10 bases at J, with 17 bases in the middle. The CDR3 nucleotides are TGTGCCAGCAGTCCTGACTCGGCCGGGGACTACACCTTC. It encodes CASSPDSAGDYTF.

The chain links TRBV28 to TRBJ1-6; tentative D call: TRBD1 (6 bases). Germline lookup yields CDR1 MDHEN and CDR2 SYDVKM. The V gene lost 3 bases and the J gene lost 3 bases, with 12 bases spanning the gap. The CDR3 length is 16 residues. The CDR3 is CASSFPGRGYNSPLHF. CDR3 bases: TGTGCCAGCAGTTTCCCCGGCAGGGGCTATAATTCACCCCTCCACTTT.

V and J are TRBV12-3 or TRBV12-4 and TRBJ1-1; 8 bases match TRBD1. This CDR3 has 13 amino acids. J was trimmed by 9 bases and V by 2 bases; bases with no gene match: 5. CDR3 nucleotides: TGTGCCAGCAGTTTACAGGCAGGGGGCAAAGCTTTCTTT. Its protein is CASSLQAGGKAFF.

The chain combines TRBV6-1 with TRBJ2-7; 13 bases align to TRBD2. The V and J ends lost 7 bases and 4 bases, in that order; junction bases with no gene match: 16. From germline, CDR1 is MNHNS and CDR2 SASEGT. There are 18 residues in the CDR3. The CDR3 here is CASNKPGLAGSYIYEQYF. Written as DNA, the CDR3 is TGTGCCAGCAATAAACCGGGACTAGCGGGAAGTTACATATACGAGCAGTACTTC.